The present T cell receptor (beta chain) was sequenced within a study of blood T cell repertoires in COVID-19. Whole-study context: Collection of acute and convalescent COVID-19 samples took place in the United States, Italy and Spain.

The CDR3 extends over 13 amino acids. In germline, CDR1 is SGHDN, CDR2 FVKESK. J was trimmed by 9 bases and V by 0 bases; bases with no gene match: 1. Authors' data handling: Researchers report that nucleated cell counts were estimated from reference gene primer amplification. Method: immunoSEQ multiplex PCR; TCRdb's copy keeps in-frame clones and lacks some. That table supplies the V and J calls and clone size; D and trimming were determined from the DNA. The sample consists of about 270,000 clones, about 87% of them appearing once. Sequencing input: peripheral blood. The TCR comes from a man in his 60s who had recovered from COVID-19. The chain uses TRBV14 and TRBJ2-1; TRBD2 aligns across 8 bases. The CDR3, as DNA: TGTGCCAGCAGCCAAGACCGGGGGGGTGAGCAGTTCTTC. It yields the protein CASSQDRGGEQFF.